A selection of T cell receptor beta chains follows, all from one sample in a study of T cells in Graves' hyperthyroidism and ophthalmopathy. TCRdb independently ran MiXCR on the multiplex PCR reads; one entry per CDR3 protein. The table has fewer than 750,000 distinct CDR3 sequences, approximately 14% seen once. Input material: blood. Receptor source: a woman between 50 and 59 years old with Graves' ophthalmopathy. The CDR3 runs from the conserved cysteine through the conserved F or W. The D gene is left open where the match is weak. For some rows the clone size is stated as once, few or many, or as a class when expanded; others skip it.

V gene: TRBV7-3
J gene: TRBJ2-5
D gene: TRBD2
clone size: many
CDR3 protein: CASSSSSGSQETQYF
CDR3 DNA: TGTGCCAGCAGCTCTTCTAGCGGGAGTCAAGAGACCCAGTACTTC

V gene: TRBV6-9
J gene: TRBJ2-7
D gene: TRBD2
clone size: many
CDR3 protein: CASSSRISGRFHEQYF
CDR3 DNA: TGTGCCAGCAGTTCTCGGATTAGCGGGAGGTTTCACGAGCAGTACTTC

V gene: TRBV25-1
J gene: TRBJ2-2
D gene: NA
clone size: NA
CDR3 protein: CASSPPIGELFF
CDR3 DNA: TGTGCCAGCAGTCCGCCTATCGGGGAGCTGTTTTTT

V gene: TRBV7-9
J gene: TRBJ2-1
D gene: NA
clone size: NA
CDR3 protein: CASSSGLRGSYNEQFF
CDR3 DNA: TGTGCCAGCAGCTCGGGACTGCGGGGCTCCTACAATGAGCAGTTCTTC

V gene: TRBV18
J gene: TRBJ2-1
D gene: NA
clone size: NA
CDR3 protein: CASSPPGADATYNEQFF
CDR3 DNA: TGTGCCAGCTCACCACCGGGGGCGGATGCCACCTACAATGAGCAGTTCTTC

V gene: TRBV11-2
J gene: TRBJ1-4
D gene: NA
clone size: few
CDR3 protein: CASSKPQGGEKLFF
CDR3 DNA: TGTGCCAGCAGCAAACCTCAGGGCGGTGAAAAACTGTTTTTT

V gene: TRBV24-1
J gene: TRBJ1-2
D gene: NA
clone size: few
CDR3 protein: CATSERQLAYGYTF
CDR3 DNA: TGTGCCACCAGTGAACGACAGCTAGCCTATGGCTACACCTTC

V gene: TRBV9
J gene: TRBJ2-3
D gene: TRBD2
clone size: few
CDR3 protein: CASSVGGTSGTTDTQYF
CDR3 DNA: TGTGCCAGCAGCGTAGGGGGGACTAGCGGGACCACAGATACGCAGTATTTT

V gene: TRBV5-1
J gene: TRBJ2-7
D gene: NA
clone size: many
CDR3 protein: CASSLAGHYEQYF
CDR3 DNA: TGCGCCAGCAGCTTGGCTGGACATTACGAGCAGTACTTC

V gene: TRBV19
J gene: TRBJ2-4
D gene: NA
clone size: few
CDR3 protein: CASSSPRLAKNIQYF
CDR3 DNA: TGTGCCAGTAGTTCCCCCCGGTTAGCCAAAAACATTCAGTACTTC

V gene: TRBV2
J gene: TRBJ2-1
D gene: TRBD1
clone size: many
CDR3 protein: CASGRQGSGEQFF
CDR3 DNA: TGTGCCAGCGGAAGACAGGGGTCGGGTGAGCAGTTCTTC

V gene: TRBV5-1
J gene: TRBJ2-7
D gene: NA
clone size: many
CDR3 protein: CASSLAQFYEQYF
CDR3 DNA: TGCGCCAGCAGCTTGGCTCAATTCTACGAGCAGTACTTC

V gene: TRBV5-1
J gene: TRBJ2-3
D gene: TRBD1
clone size: many
CDR3 protein: CASSPFDRADTQYF
CDR3 DNA: TGCGCCAGCAGCCCCTTCGACAGGGCGGATACGCAGTATTTT

V gene: TRBV7-6
J gene: TRBJ1-5
D gene: TRBD1
clone size: NA
CDR3 protein: CASSLGTGTGGNQPQHF
CDR3 DNA: TGTGCCAGCAGCTTAGGGACAGGGACTGGGGGCAATCAGCCCCAGCATTTT

V gene: TRBV7-2
J gene: TRBJ2-1
D gene: TRBD2
clone size: many
CDR3 protein: CASSRPGSGSKNEQFF
CDR3 DNA: TGTGCCAGCAGCCGCCCCGGTAGCGGGAGTAAAAATGAGCAGTTCTTC

V gene: TRBV24-1
J gene: TRBJ2-7
D gene: TRBD1
clone size: many
CDR3 protein: CATSPMPGTGLYEQYF
CDR3 DNA: TGTGCCACCAGTCCTATGCCAGGGACAGGACTCTACGAGCAGTACTTC

V gene: TRBV5-1
J gene: TRBJ2-2
D gene: NA
clone size: few
CDR3 protein: CASSLAIGADGELFF
CDR3 DNA: TGCGCCAGCAGCTTGGCCATAGGGGCTGACGGGGAGCTGTTTTTT

V gene: TRBV14
J gene: TRBJ1-3
D gene: NA
clone size: NA
CDR3 protein: CASSQDLPRDSGNTIYF
CDR3 DNA: TGTGCCAGCAGCCAAGATCTACCGCGCGACTCTGGAAACACCATATATTTT

V gene: TRBV7-2
J gene: TRBJ2-7
D gene: NA
clone size: many
CDR3 protein: CASSVLGTYEQYF
CDR3 DNA: TGTGCCAGCAGCGTACTAGGGACCTACGAGCAGTACTTC

V gene: TRBV27
J gene: TRBJ2-7
D gene: TRBD2
clone size: few
CDR3 protein: CASSFRKREGLSLYYYEQYF
CDR3 DNA: TGTGCCAGCAGTTTCAGAAAGCGGGAGGGCCTCTCTCTCTACTACTACGAGCAGTACTTC

V gene: TRBV7-2
J gene: TRBJ2-7
D gene: NA
clone size: many
CDR3 protein: CASSRDKTYEQYF
CDR3 DNA: TGTGCCAGCAGCCGAGACAAAACCTACGAGCAGTACTTC

V gene: TRBV20-1
J gene: TRBJ1-5
D gene: NA
clone size: many
CDR3 protein: CSARGWMGNQPQHF
CDR3 DNA: TGCAGTGCTAGGGGCTGGATGGGCAATCAGCCCCAGCATTTT

V gene: TRBV30
J gene: TRBJ1-5
D gene: NA
clone size: once
CDR3 protein: CAWNREGNQPRHF
CDR3 DNA: TGTGCCTGGAATAGGGAGGGCAATCAGCCCCGGCATTTT

V gene: TRBV27
J gene: TRBJ2-1
D gene: NA
clone size: many
CDR3 protein: CASSYRGPLTNNEQFF
CDR3 DNA: TGTGCCAGCAGTTATCGGGGCCCCCTTACGAACAATGAGCAGTTCTTC

V gene: TRBV28
J gene: TRBJ1-3
D gene: NA
clone size: many
CDR3 protein: CASSSDSDFSGNTIYF
CDR3 DNA: TGTGCCAGCAGTTCTGACAGCGATTTCTCTGGAAACACCATATATTTT

V gene: TRBV9
J gene: TRBJ2-3
D gene: TRBD2
clone size: NA
CDR3 protein: CGEGPYLSTDTQYF
CDR3 DNA: TGTGGGGAGGGGCCTTATCTTAGCACAGATACGCAGTATTTT

V gene: TRBV14
J gene: TRBJ2-7
D gene: NA
clone size: many
CDR3 protein: CASSRARYEQYF
CDR3 DNA: TGTGCCAGCAGCCGGGCTAGGTACGAGCAGTACTTC

V gene: TRBV6-2/TRBV6-3
J gene: TRBJ2-3
D gene: TRBD2
clone size: many
CDR3 protein: CASSNPGLATNTQYF
CDR3 DNA: TGTGCCAGCAGTAATCCGGGACTAGCGACAAATACGCAGTATTTT

V gene: TRBV7-2
J gene: TRBJ2-2
D gene: TRBD1
clone size: many
CDR3 protein: CASSLVYRGRLGELFF
CDR3 DNA: TGTGCCAGCAGCTTAGTCTATAGGGGGCGACTCGGGGAGCTGTTTTTT

V gene: TRBV20-1
J gene: TRBJ2-1
D gene: NA
clone size: NA
CDR3 protein: CSACSGDGDNEQFF
CDR3 DNA: TGCAGTGCCTGCTCGGGAGACGGGGACAATGAGCAGTTCTTC

V gene: TRBV2
J gene: TRBJ1-6
D gene: NA
clone size: few
CDR3 protein: CASSEIGVGNSPLHF
CDR3 DNA: TGTGCCAGCAGTGAAATAGGGGTTGGGAATTCACCCCTCCACTTT

V gene: TRBV12-3/TRBV12-4
J gene: TRBJ1-1
D gene: NA
clone size: few
CDR3 protein: CASSRSSRRNTEAFF
CDR3 DNA: TGTGCCAGCAGTCGGTCCAGTAGGAGGAACACTGAAGCTTTCTTT

V gene: TRBV12-3/TRBV12-4
J gene: TRBJ2-1
D gene: NA
clone size: few
CDR3 protein: CASSSQQYSEQFF
CDR3 DNA: TGTGCCAGCAGTTCCCAACAGTATTCCGAGCAGTTCTTC

V gene: TRBV4-3
J gene: TRBJ2-7
D gene: NA
clone size: many
CDR3 protein: CASSQDAVLPSYEQYF
CDR3 DNA: TGCGCCAGCAGCCAAGATGCGGTTCTCCCCTCCTACGAGCAGTACTTC

V gene: TRBV7-9
J gene: TRBJ2-7
D gene: NA
clone size: NA
CDR3 protein: CASSFGWRNEQYF
CDR3 DNA: TGTGCCAGCAGCTTTGGATGGAGGAACGAGCAGTACTTC

V gene: TRBV11-2
J gene: TRBJ2-1
D gene: TRBD2
clone size: once
CDR3 protein: CASSKETGTSGTFYNEQFF
CDR3 DNA: TGTGCCAGCAGCAAAGAAACCGGGACTAGCGGGACGTTCTACAATGAGCAGTTCTTC

V gene: TRBV3-1
J gene: TRBJ2-3
D gene: NA
clone size: many
CDR3 protein: CASSHGASTDTQYF
CDR3 DNA: TGTGCCAGCAGCCACGGAGCTAGCACAGATACGCAGTATTTT

V gene: TRBV20-1
J gene: TRBJ2-3
D gene: NA
clone size: NA
CDR3 protein: CSARDLRRASSDTQYF
CDR3 DNA: TGCAGTGCTAGAGATCTGAGACGGGCAAGCTCAGATACGCAGTATTTT

V gene: TRBV6-6
J gene: TRBJ2-5
D gene: TRBD2
clone size: NA
CDR3 protein: CASSYSGPLAGGGETQYF
CDR3 DNA: TGTGCCAGCAGTTACTCGGGCCCACTAGCGGGAGGGGGGGAGACCCAGTACTTC

V gene: TRBV28
J gene: TRBJ2-7
D gene: NA
clone size: NA
CDR3 protein: CASRDTSSYEQYF
CDR3 DNA: TGTGCCAGCCGGGACACGAGCTCCTACGAGCAGTACTTC

V gene: TRBV10-3
J gene: TRBJ2-3
D gene: NA
clone size: few
CDR3 protein: CASSDGSITDTQYF
CDR3 DNA: TGTGCCAGCAGTGACGGAAGTATCACAGATACGCAGTATTTT

V gene: TRBV28
J gene: TRBJ2-1
D gene: NA
clone size: NA
CDR3 protein: CASSLAGKSNEQFF
CDR3 DNA: TGTGCCAGCAGTTTAGCTGGGAAGTCAAATGAGCAGTTCTTC

V gene: TRBV11-3
J gene: TRBJ2-2
D gene: NA
clone size: few
CDR3 protein: CASSADRNTGELFF
CDR3 DNA: TGTGCCAGCAGCGCGGACAGAAACACCGGGGAGCTGTTTTTT

V gene: TRBV5-1
J gene: TRBJ2-1
D gene: NA
clone size: NA
CDR3 protein: CASSLVRMLNEQFF
CDR3 DNA: TGCGCCAGCAGCTTGGTGCGCATGTTGAATGAGCAGTTCTTC

V gene: TRBV18
J gene: TRBJ2-7
D gene: TRBD1
clone size: many
CDR3 protein: CASSQSRDREQYF
CDR3 DNA: TGTGCCAGCTCACAATCCCGGGACAGAGAGCAGTACTTC

V gene: TRBV7-3
J gene: TRBJ2-1
D gene: TRBD2
clone size: many
CDR3 protein: CASRKTSGNNEQFF
CDR3 DNA: TGTGCCAGCAGGAAGACTAGCGGAAACAATGAGCAGTTCTTC

V gene: TRBV28
J gene: TRBJ1-3
D gene: NA
clone size: few
CDR3 protein: CASSLSLGRRIPGNTIYF
CDR3 DNA: TGTGCCAGCAGTTTATCTCTGGGCAGGAGAATTCCTGGAAACACCATATATTTT

V gene: TRBV24-1
J gene: TRBJ2-3
D gene: TRBD2
clone size: NA
CDR3 protein: CATSDPSGTDTQYF
CDR3 DNA: TGTGCCACCAGTGACCCTAGCGGTACAGATACGCAGTATTTT

V gene: TRBV2
J gene: TRBJ2-7
D gene: NA
clone size: NA
CDR3 protein: CASRGTVVPEQYF
CDR3 DNA: TGTGCCAGCAGGGGGACCGTCGTTCCCGAGCAGTACTTC

V gene: TRBV27
J gene: TRBJ2-7
D gene: NA
clone size: NA
CDR3 protein: CASSLFPGLATYEQYF
CDR3 DNA: TGTGCCAGCAGTTTATTCCCGGGACTGGCGACGTACGAGCAGTACTTC

V gene: TRBV24-1
J gene: TRBJ1-5
D gene: NA
clone size: many
CDR3 protein: CATSDSGFGRQPQHF
CDR3 DNA: TGTGCCACCAGTGATTCGGGATTCGGGAGGCAGCCCCAGCATTTT

V gene: TRBV2
J gene: TRBJ1-4
D gene: NA
clone size: few
CDR3 protein: CASTPGQDNEKLFF
CDR3 DNA: TGTGCCAGCACTCCGGGACAAGATAATGAAAAACTGTTTTTT

V gene: TRBV2
J gene: TRBJ2-5
D gene: TRBD2
clone size: many
CDR3 protein: CASRRTSEETQYF
CDR3 DNA: TGTGCCAGCAGGCGGACTAGCGAGGAGACCCAGTACTTC

V gene: TRBV7-2
J gene: TRBJ2-1
D gene: NA
clone size: many
CDR3 protein: CASSFQFQPGRNEQFF
CDR3 DNA: TGTGCCAGCAGCTTCCAGTTTCAGCCAGGGCGAAATGAGCAGTTCTTC